This T cell receptor beta chain was captured by sequencing in a study of blood T cell repertoires in COVID-19. Study at large: There were acute and convalescent COVID-19 samples, and they came from the United States, Italy and Spain.

After removal of 5 bases from V and 2 bases from J, the junction contained 6 bases not matched to a gene. CDR1 and CDR2 from the germline V gene are SGHNT and YENEEA. The CDR3 has 14 amino acids. The protocol was immunoSEQ multiplex PCR, while the TCRdb copy is restricted to in-frame clones and leaves out a portion. This table has 65,000 to 70,000 clones, just under 80% appearing once. Sequencing was performed on peripheral blood. The sequence was collected from a human donor in a cohort sampled during active COVID-19. V is TRBV11-3 and J is TRBJ2-7, with TRBD1 identical over 7 bases. The CDR3 here is CASSPRDSTYEQYF. CDR3 DNA: TGTGCCAGCAGCCCCCGGGACAGTACCTACGAGCAGTACTTC.